The clone carrying this TCR beta chain has a single count. The target antigen is unknown. Repertoires were generated with immunoSEQ multiplex PCR, while TCRdb's copy carries only in-frame clones and drops some. Of nearly 750,000 clones in the sample, roughly 72% are singletons; the top ten hold more than 1.5%. The sample comes from a study of shared clonotypes between healthy human individuals. General study points: Of the naive CD4 clonotypes, around 4.9% were shared across several donors.

The CDR3 runs to 15 residues. Germline loops: CDR1 MNHNS, CDR2 SASEGT. The junction had 5 bases not matched to a gene; V was cut back by 4 bases and J by 3 bases. The sequencing input was memory CD4+ T cells sorted from blood. The subset is: CD45RA-negative fraction. The origin of this receptor is a woman in her thirties in good health. The chain recombines TRBV6-1 with TRBJ1-5; TRBD1 agrees at 8 bases. CDR3 sequence (DNA): TGTGCCAGCAGTGCAGGACAGGGAAACAATCAGCCCCAGCATTTT. Protein product: CASSAGQGNNQPQHF.